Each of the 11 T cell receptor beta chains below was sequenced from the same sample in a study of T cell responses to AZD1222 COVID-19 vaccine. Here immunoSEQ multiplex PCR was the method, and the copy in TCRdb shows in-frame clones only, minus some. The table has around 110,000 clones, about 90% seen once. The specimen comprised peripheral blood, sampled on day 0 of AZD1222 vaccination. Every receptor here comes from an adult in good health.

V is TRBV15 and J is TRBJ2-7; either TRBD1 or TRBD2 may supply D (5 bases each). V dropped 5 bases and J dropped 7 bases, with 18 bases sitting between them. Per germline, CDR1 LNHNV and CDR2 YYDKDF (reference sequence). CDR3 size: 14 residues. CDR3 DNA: TGTGCCACCAGCCCCGGGACGGTGGGGCGGGAGCAGTACTTC. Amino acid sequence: CATSPGTVGREQYF.

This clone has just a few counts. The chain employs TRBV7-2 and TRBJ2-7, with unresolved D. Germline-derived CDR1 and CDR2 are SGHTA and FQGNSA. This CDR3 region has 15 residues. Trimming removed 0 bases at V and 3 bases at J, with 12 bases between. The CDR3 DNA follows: TGTGCCAGCAGCTTAGCCACAGCATGGAACTACGAGCAGTACTTC. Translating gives CASSLATAWNYEQYF.

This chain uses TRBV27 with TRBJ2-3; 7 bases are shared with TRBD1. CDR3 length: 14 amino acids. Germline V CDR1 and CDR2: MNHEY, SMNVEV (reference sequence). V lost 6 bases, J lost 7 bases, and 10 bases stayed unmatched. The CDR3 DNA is TGTGCCAGCAGCTCACACCAGGGGGTAAATACGCAGTATTTT. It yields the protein CASSSHQGVNTQYF.

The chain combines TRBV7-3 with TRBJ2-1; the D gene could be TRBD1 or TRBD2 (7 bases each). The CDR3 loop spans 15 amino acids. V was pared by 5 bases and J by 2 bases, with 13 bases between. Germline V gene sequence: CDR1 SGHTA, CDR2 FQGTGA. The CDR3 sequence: CASSPGGQTYNEQFF. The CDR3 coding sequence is TGTGCCAGCAGCCCGGGGGGACAGACCTACAATGAGCAGTTCTTC.

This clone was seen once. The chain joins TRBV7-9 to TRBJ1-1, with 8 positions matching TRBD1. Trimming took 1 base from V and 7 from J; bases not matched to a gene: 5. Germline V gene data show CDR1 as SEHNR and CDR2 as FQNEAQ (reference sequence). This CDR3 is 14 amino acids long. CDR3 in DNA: TGTGCCAGCAGCTTAGTTGACAGGGGTTTTGAAGCTTTCTTT. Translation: CASSLVDRGFEAFF.

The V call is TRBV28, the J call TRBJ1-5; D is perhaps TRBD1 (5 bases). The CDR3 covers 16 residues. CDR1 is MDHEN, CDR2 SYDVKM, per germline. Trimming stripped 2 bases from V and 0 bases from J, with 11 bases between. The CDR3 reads CASSLEGKGSNQPQHF. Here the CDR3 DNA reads TGTGCCAGCAGTTTAGAGGGGAAGGGTAGCAATCAGCCCCAGCATTTT.

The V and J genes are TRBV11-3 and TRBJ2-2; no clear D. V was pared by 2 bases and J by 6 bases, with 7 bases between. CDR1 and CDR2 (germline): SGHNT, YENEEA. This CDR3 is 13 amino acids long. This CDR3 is CASSLRLAGELFF. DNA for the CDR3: TGTGCCAGCAGCTTACGACTGGCCGGGGAGCTGTTTTTT.

The CDR3 DNA sequence: TGTGCCAGCAGCGTAGACCCCCCTAGCGGAAAAACAATCACCGGGGAGCTGTTTTTT. Translated, it gives CASSVDPPSGKTITGELFF. V gene TRBV9 combines with J gene TRBJ2-2, with 7 positions matching TRBD2. CDR1 and CDR2 (germline): SGDLS, YYNGEE. The CDR3 extends over 19 amino acids. The V and J ends lost 0 bases and 4 bases, in that order; junction bases with no gene match: 15. Supplemented by reference TRBV9 and TRBJ2-2, the full variable domain reads DSGVTQTPKHLITATGQRVTLRCSPRSGDLSVYWYQQSLDQGLQFLIQYYNGEERAKGNILERFSAQQFPDLHSELNLSSLELGDSALYFCASSVDPPSGKTITGELFFGEGSRLTVL.

CDR3 sequence: CASSEILGGTTEAFF. The CDR3 bases are TGTGCCAGCAGTGAAATATTGGGGGGAACCACTGAAGCTTTCTTT. The V and J genes are TRBV2 and TRBJ1-1; perhaps TRBD1 as D (5 bases). Trimming removed 2 bases from V and 4 bases from J, with 14 bases in between. The V gene's germline CDR1 is SNHLY and CDR2 FYNNEI. The CDR3 consists of 15 residues.

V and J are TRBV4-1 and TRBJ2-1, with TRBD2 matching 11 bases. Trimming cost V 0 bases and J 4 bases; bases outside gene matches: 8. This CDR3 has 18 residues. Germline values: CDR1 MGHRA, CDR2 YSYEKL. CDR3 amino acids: CASSQDPYSGGDYNEQFF. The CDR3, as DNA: TGCGCCAGCAGCCAAGATCCCTATAGCGGGGGGGATTACAATGAGCAGTTCTTC.

CDR3 sequence: CASSVSGGDNSPLHF. As DNA, the CDR3 is TGTGCCAGCAGTGTATCGGGAGGGGATAATTCACCCCTCCACTTT. The chain joins TRBV2 to TRBJ1-6; tentative D call: TRBD1 (5 bases). Trimming left V 4 bases short and J 5 bases short, with 12 bases between. The CDR3 contains 15 residues. In germline, CDR1 is SNHLY, CDR2 FYNNEI.